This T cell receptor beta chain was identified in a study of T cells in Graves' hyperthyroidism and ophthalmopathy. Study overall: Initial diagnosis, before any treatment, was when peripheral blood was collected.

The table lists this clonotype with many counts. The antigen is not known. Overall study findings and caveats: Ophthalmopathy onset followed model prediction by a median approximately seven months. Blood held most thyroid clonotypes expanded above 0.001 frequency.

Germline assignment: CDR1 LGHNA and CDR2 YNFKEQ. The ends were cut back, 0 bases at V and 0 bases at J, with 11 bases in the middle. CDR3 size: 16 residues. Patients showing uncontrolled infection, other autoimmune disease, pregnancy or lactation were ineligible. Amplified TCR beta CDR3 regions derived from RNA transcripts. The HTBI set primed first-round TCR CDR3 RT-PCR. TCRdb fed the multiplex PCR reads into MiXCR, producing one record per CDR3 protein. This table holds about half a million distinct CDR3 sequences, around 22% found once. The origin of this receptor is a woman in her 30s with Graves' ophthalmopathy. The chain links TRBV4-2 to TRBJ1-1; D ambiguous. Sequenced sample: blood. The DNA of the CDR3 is TGTGCCAGCAGCCAAGATCCCTTCGCGGTGAACACTGAAGCTTTCTTT. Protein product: CASSQDPFAVNTEAFF.